This section outlines one T cell receptor (beta chain) sequence together with its context. Trimming cost V 0 bases and J 6 bases, with 15 bases left between them. There are 15 residues in the CDR3. In germline, CDR1 is SGHRS, CDR2 YFSETQ. These data originate in a study of blood T cell repertoires in COVID-19. At the level of the study: COVID-19 samples, acute and convalescent, were from the United States, Italy and Spain.

Study processing details: By means of reference gene primer amplification, nucleated cell counts were estimated. Profiled with immunoSEQ multiplex PCR; TCRdb holds only in-frame clones, not every one. The V and J calls and clone size were taken over from that table, and D and trimming were inferred from the DNA. The sample yields some 390,000 clones, around 92% seen once. Input material: PBMCs or T cells enriched from blood (not recorded which). The chain employs TRBV5-1 and TRBJ1-2; D is uncertain. The clonotype was recovered from a woman in her twenties or thirties who had recovered from COVID-19. The CDR3 spells CASSLVAWPKNGYTF. CDR3 sequence (DNA): TGCGCCAGCAGCTTGGTTGCTTGGCCAAAGAATGGCTACACCTTC.